These T cell receptor beta chains were read from a single sample in a study of blood T cell repertoires in COVID-19. Libraries were prepared by immunoSEQ multiplex PCR; TCRdb keeps only in-frame clonotypes and omits some of them. The repertoire has roughly 350,000 clones, about nine tenths of them found once; the top ten carry about 7%. The source material was peripheral blood. The source is a woman aged 65 to 85 with COVID-19, enrolled during active disease. Both conserved end residues are part of each CDR3. D genes are given only for firm matches. For some rows the clone size is stated as once, few or many, or as a class when expanded; others skip it.

V gene,D gene,J gene,clone size,CDR3 protein,CDR3 DNA
TRBV29-1,TRBD2,TRBJ2-2,.,CSVVSLAGNTGELFF,TGCAGCGTTGTGTCCCTAGCGGGGAACACCGGGGAGCTGTTTTTT
TRBV19,.,TRBJ1-2,once,CASSIDLRGKGYTF,TGTGCCAGTAGTATCGATCTCAGGGGAAAGGGCTACACCTTC
TRBV30,.,TRBJ1-3,few,CAWSLSGNTIYF,TGTGCCTGGAGCCTCTCTGGAAACACCATATATTTT
TRBV9,TRBD1,TRBJ2-5,.,CASSEEGLTGGETQYF,TGTGCCAGCAGCGAGGAGGGGTTAACAGGGGGAGAGACCCAGTACTTC
TRBV2,.,TRBJ1-1,.,CATSREGEGTEAFF,TGTGCCACCTCTCGGGAAGGGGAGGGCACTGAAGCTTTCTTT
TRBV2,TRBD1,TRBJ1-1,once,CASTMDRGGTEAFF,TGTGCCAGCACTATGGACAGGGGAGGAACTGAAGCTTTCTTT
TRBV7-8,TRBD1,TRBJ1-6,.,CASSPRTGLNSPLHF,TGTGCCAGCAGCCCCCGGACAGGCCTCAATTCACCCCTCCACTTT
TRBV7-6,TRBD2,TRBJ2-1,.,CASSLEPGTSGAHEQFF,TGTGCCAGCAGCTTAGAACCCGGGACTAGCGGGGCCCATGAGCAGTTCTTC
TRBV12-3/TRBV12-4,TRBD1,TRBJ2-1,few,CASSLRGGEQFF,TGTGCCAGCAGTTTAAGAGGGGGCGAGCAGTTCTTC
TRBV9,TRBD1,TRBJ2-7,.,CASSRGQGHYEQYF,TGTGCCAGCAGCCGAGGACAGGGACACTACGAGCAGTACTTC
TRBV15,.,TRBJ1-2,.,CATSREREFYGYTF,TGTGCCACCAGCAGAGAGAGGGAGTTCTATGGCTACACCTTC
TRBV5-1,TRBD1,TRBJ1-1,.,CASSLPTGGDSEAFF,TGCGCCAGCAGCCTTCCGACAGGGGGGGACAGTGAAGCTTTCTTT
TRBV5-1,.,TRBJ1-4,.,CASRGQGTNEKLFF,TGCGCCAGCAGGGGCCAGGGAACTAATGAAAAACTGTTTTTT
TRBV6-5,.,TRBJ1-1,.,CASSYSGPADTEAFF,TGTGCCAGCAGTTACTCGGGGCCCGCGGACACTGAAGCTTTCTTT
TRBV7-9,.,TRBJ1-1,.,CASSLNYPTEAFF,TGTGCCAGCAGCTTAAACTATCCCACTGAAGCTTTCTTT
TRBV30,TRBD2,TRBJ2-5,few,CACILAGGGETQYF,TGTGCCTGCATACTAGCGGGGGGTGGAGAGACCCAGTACTTC
TRBV29-1,TRBD1,TRBJ1-2,.,CSVGTGQSLARYGYTF,TGCAGCGTGGGGACGGGACAGTCACTTGCCCGCTATGGCTACACCTTC
TRBV20-1,.,TRBJ1-1,.,CSASLPGVNTEAFF,TGCAGTGCTAGTCTGCCAGGGGTGAACACTGAAGCTTTCTTT
TRBV27,.,TRBJ2-7,.,CASTRGSVQYF,TGTGCCAGCACTCGGGGGAGTGTTCAGTACTTC
TRBV20-1,.,TRBJ1-3,few,CSARLGNTIYF,TGCAGTGCTAGACTTGGAAACACCATATATTTT
TRBV3-1/TRBV3-2,TRBD1,TRBJ2-7,few,CASTYGTDGEYEQYF,TGTGCCAGCACCTACGGGACAGACGGGGAGTACGAGCAGTACTTC
TRBV19,TRBD1,TRBJ2-7,few,CASSQDRLSYEQYF,TGTGCCAGTAGCCAGGACAGGCTTTCCTACGAGCAGTACTTC
TRBV5-6,.,TRBJ1-2,.,CASSLPRAYYGYTF,TGTGCCAGCAGCTTGCCCAGGGCTTACTATGGCTACACCTTC
TRBV7-7,.,TRBJ2-1,.,CASSPVGSSYNEQFF,TGTGCCAGCAGCCCCGTGGGGAGCTCCTACAATGAGCAGTTCTTC
TRBV3-1/TRBV3-2,.,TRBJ2-4,.,CASSQEVAAIQYF,TGTGCCAGCAGCCAAGAAGTGGCGGCCATTCAGTACTTC
TRBV7-2,TRBD2,TRBJ2-7,.,CASSLSGGRTYEQYF,TGTGCCAGCAGCTTAAGCGGGGGGCGTACCTACGAGCAGTACTTC
TRBV27,.,TRBJ1-5,.,CASSLIRDINQPQHF,TGTGCCAGCAGCTTAATCCGGGATATTAATCAGCCCCAGCATTTT
TRBV27,.,TRBJ1-6,.,CASSAPGKNSPLHF,TGTGCCAGCAGTGCCCCCGGGAAAAATTCACCCCTCCACTTT
TRBV2,.,TRBJ2-3,.,CASSTGTTYTDTQYF,TGTGCCAGCAGTACCGGGACAACTTACACAGATACGCAGTATTTT
TRBV19,.,TRBJ1-3,.,CASFNPGYSGNTIYF,TGTGCCAGTTTCAACCCGGGTTACTCTGGAAACACCATATATTTT
TRBV3-1/TRBV3-2,.,TRBJ1-6,.,CASSQDIRGGNSPLHF,TGTGCCAGCAGCCAAGATATAAGGGGTGGTAATTCACCCCTCCACTTT
TRBV7-2,TRBD1,TRBJ2-6,.,CASSLLTGGMSGANVLTF,TGTGCCAGCAGCTTATTAACAGGGGGCATGTCTGGGGCCAACGTCCTGACTTTC
TRBV6-4,TRBD1,TRBJ1-1,.,CASREQGVNTEAFF,TGTGCCAGCAGGGAACAGGGGGTGAACACTGAAGCTTTCTTT
TRBV3-1/TRBV3-2,TRBD1,TRBJ1-5,once,CASSLTGVRGQPQHF,TGTGCCAGCAGCCTTACAGGGGTACGGGGTCAGCCCCAGCATTTT
TRBV23-1,TRBD2,TRBJ2-1,once,CASSQAGGIYNEQFF,TGCGCCAGCAGTCAAGCGGGGGGGATCTACAATGAGCAGTTCTTC
TRBV5-1,TRBD2,TRBJ2-3,.,CASSERLADTQYF,TGCGCCAGCAGCGAAAGACTAGCGGATACGCAGTATTTT
TRBV19,.,TRBJ1-3,few,CASTLRAGASRNTIYF,TGTGCCAGTACTCTCAGGGCAGGGGCCTCTCGAAACACCATATATTTT
TRBV29-1,.,TRBJ2-7,.,CSVALPRGNTYEQYF,TGCAGCGTTGCCTTACCCCGTGGCAATACCTACGAGCAGTACTTC
TRBV29-1,.,TRBJ2-7,many,CSAEDVETGQTEQYF,TGCAGCGCCGAAGACGTTGAGACAGGTCAAACCGAGCAGTACTTC
TRBV15,TRBD2,TRBJ2-5,once,CATSMVGLAETQYF,TGTGCCACCAGCATGGTGGGACTAGCAGAGACCCAGTACTTC
TRBV30,.,TRBJ1-2,.,CAFAVNYGYTF,TGTGCCTTTGCGGTTAACTATGGCTACACCTTC
TRBV19,.,TRBJ1-2,.,CASSEWSGARNYGYTF,TGTGCCAGTTCGGAGTGGAGCGGGGCACGAAACTATGGCTACACCTTC
TRBV11-2,.,TRBJ1-1,.,CASTLHRQLNTEAFF,TGTGCCAGCACTTTACACAGACAGTTGAACACTGAAGCTTTCTTT
TRBV7-9,TRBD1,TRBJ2-7,.,CASSLAGTGTYEQYF,TGTGCCAGCAGCTTAGCAGGGACAGGGACCTACGAGCAGTACTTC
TRBV2,.,TRBJ1-3,.,CASLGIRGPGNTIYF,TGTGCCAGCCTGGGAATAAGGGGCCCTGGAAACACCATATATTTT
TRBV2,TRBD1,TRBJ2-2,.,CATTTGTGFDGELFF,TGTGCCACCACTACCGGGACAGGGTTTGACGGGGAGCTGTTTTTT
TRBV7-9,.,TRBJ1-1,.,CASRNGQLNTEAFF,TGTGCCAGCAGGAACGGACAGTTAAACACTGAAGCTTTCTTT
TRBV19,TRBD1,TRBJ1-1,once,CASSIGRGRSTEAFF,TGTGCCAGTAGTATAGGCAGGGGGCGGTCCACTGAAGCTTTCTTT
TRBV18,TRBD1,TRBJ1-4,few,CASQGQLNEKLFF,TGTGCCAGCCAGGGACAGCTGAATGAAAAACTGTTTTTT